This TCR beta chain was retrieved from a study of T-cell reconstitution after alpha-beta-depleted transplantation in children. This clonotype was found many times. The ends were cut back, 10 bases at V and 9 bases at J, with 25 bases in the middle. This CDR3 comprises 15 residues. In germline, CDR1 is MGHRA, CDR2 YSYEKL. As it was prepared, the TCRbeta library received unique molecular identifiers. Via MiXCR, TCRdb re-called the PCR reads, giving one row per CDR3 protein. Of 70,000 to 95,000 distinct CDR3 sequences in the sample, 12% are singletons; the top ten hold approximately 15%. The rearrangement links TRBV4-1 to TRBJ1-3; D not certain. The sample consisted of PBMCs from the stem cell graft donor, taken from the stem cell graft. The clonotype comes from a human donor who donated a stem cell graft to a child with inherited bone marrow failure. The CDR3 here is CATKSGISSDGTIYF. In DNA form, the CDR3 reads TGCGCCACCAAGTCGGGCATATCTTCAGATGGCACCATATATTTT.